This T cell receptor (beta chain) is from a study of T cell clonality in common variable immunodeficiency. Study-level findings and limits: T cell subpopulation sequencing would be needed to explain CVID clonality.

In its sample, this clone was seen many times. What it binds is not known. The CDR3 end falls 3 residues outside the read, so it is completed with the germline J gene. The CDR3 is 17 amino acids. The V segment lost 4 bases and the J segment 1 base; nucleotides outside the gene matches: 8. From germline, CDR1 is MGHRA and CDR2 YSYEKL. Produced via immunoSEQ multiplex PCR; TCRdb's table is partial and in-frame only. The profile covers about 40,000 clones, none occurring a single time. Input material: peripheral blood mononuclear cells. The TCR originated in a person between 18 and 75 years old in good health. V usage is TRBV4-1 and J usage is TRBJ2-2; the match to TRBD2 covers 8 bases. CDR3 DNA, as far as it was read: TGCGCCAGCAGCCCCCTCGGGAGCGGGGGGAACACCGGGGAG. This codes for CASSPLGSGGNTGE. Given in full, the CDR3 is CASSPLGSGGNTGELFF.